This T cell receptor (beta chain) was found in a study of blood T cells in healthy people across ages. Germline CDR1 and CDR2: SGHAT and FQDESV (reference sequence). V shed 5 bases, J shed 4 bases, and the junction held 6 bases outside the gene matches. This CDR3 has 15 residues. As to this clonotype: What it binds is unknown.

The study, taken as a whole, reports: Compared with aged donors, long-lived donors showed fewer expanded clones, suggesting selection. Getting older went along with TCR beta diversity per million T cells dropping roughly linearly.

It was with a sample-barcoded 5' primer and a J-beta primer mix that a second PCR of roughly 6 to 11 cycles was run. TCRdb re-derived calls from the 5' RACE reads in MiXCR, one entry per CDR3 protein. The data hold around 750,000 distinct CDR3 sequences, with approximately 55% observed a single time. The chain recombines TRBV11-1 with TRBJ2-3, with 10 bases fitting TRBD1. The sequencing input was blood. This clonotype originated in a man aged 80 or over in good health. CDR3 region: CASSPGTGAPDTQYF. CDR3 nucleotide sequence: TGTGCCAGCAGCCCGGGGACAGGGGCCCCAGATACGCAGTATTTT. Based on the CDR3 plus reference TRBV11-1 and TRBJ2-3, the full variable domain is EAEVAQSPRYKITEKSQAVAFWCDPISGHATLYWYRQILGQGPELLVQFQDESVVDDSQLPKDRFSAERLKGVDSTLKIQPAELGDSAMYLCASSPGTGAPDTQYFGPGTRLTVL.